The rows below give T cell receptor beta chains drawn from one sample of a study of shared clonotypes between healthy human individuals. Profiling relied on immunoSEQ multiplex PCR, and the TCRdb table lists in-frame clones only, not all of them. The sample lists some 980,000 clones, 76% occurring once. The sequenced sample consisted of memory CD4+ T cells sorted from blood. The receptors originated from a man aged 18 to 35 in good health. The CDR3 runs from the conserved cysteine through the conserved F or W. The D gene is left open where the match is weak. Clone size is stated in some rows and not others, as once, few, many or a class when expanded.

>TRBV5-1|TRBJ2-1|.|.
CASSLGSAGSSYNEQFF
TGCGCCAGCAGCTTGGGGAGTGCAGGGAGCTCCTACAATGAGCAGTTCTTC
>TRBV5-4|TRBJ1-1|.|.
CASSLSGFDTEAFF
TGTGCCAGCAGCTTATCGGGATTCGACACTGAAGCTTTCTTT
>TRBV18|TRBJ1-2|.|.
CASSPNGGGDGYTF
TGTGCCAGCTCACCAAACGGAGGAGGGGATGGCTACACCTTC
>TRBV4-2|TRBJ2-3|TRBD2|.
CASSPGFSGGREDTQYF
TGTGCCAGCAGCCCTGGGTTTAGCGGGGGGAGGGAAGATACGCAGTATTTT
>TRBV4-3|TRBJ2-1|.|few
CASSQDRGGSSYNEQFF
TGCGCCAGCAGCCAAGATAGGGGGGGGAGCTCCTACAATGAGCAGTTCTTC
>TRBV14|TRBJ1-2|.|.
CASSQDLANYGYTF
TGTGCCAGCAGCCAAGATCTCGCGAATTATGGCTACACCTTC
>TRBV29-1|TRBJ1-1|.|.
CSVEGGGSEAFF
TGCAGCGTTGAGGGGGGAGGTAGTGAAGCTTTCTTT
>TRBV5-1|TRBJ2-1|TRBD1|few
CASSPGTGPNNEQFF
TGCGCCAGCAGCCCCGGGACAGGGCCTAACAATGAGCAGTTCTTC
>TRBV28|TRBJ2-1|.|.
CASRGGGGENNEQFF
TGTGCCAGCAGGGGTGGTGGGGGCGAGAACAATGAGCAGTTCTTC
>TRBV9|TRBJ1-6|TRBD1|.
CASSLEGAAKYNSPLHF
TGTGCCAGCAGCCTCGAGGGGGCGGCCAAATATAATTCACCCCTCCACTTT
>TRBV11-3|TRBJ2-7|TRBD1|.
CASSPEVAGGPYEQYF
TGTGCCAGCAGCCCGGAGGTGGCAGGGGGCCCCTACGAGCAGTACTTC
>TRBV7-2|TRBJ1-2|.|.
CASSLLRVGYTF
TGTGCCAGCAGCTTACTCCGTGTCGGCTACACCTTC
>TRBV12-5|TRBJ2-3|.|once
CASGNDGFSTDTQYF
TGTGCTAGTGGTAATGACGGCTTTAGCACAGATACGCAGTATTTT
>TRBV28|TRBJ2-2|TRBD1|.
CASSLRQGSRTGELFF
TGTGCCAGCAGTTTAAGACAGGGTTCGCGGACCGGGGAGCTGTTTTTT
>TRBV5-1|TRBJ2-7|.|.
CASSLDGQLNYEQYF
TGCGCCAGCAGCTTGGACGGACAGCTAAACTACGAGCAGTACTTC
>TRBV2|TRBJ2-3|.|.
CASSVRGGTDTQYF
TGTGCCAGCAGTGTCCGGGGAGGCACAGATACGCAGTATTTT
>TRBV2|TRBJ1-2|.|few
CASSPRNQNYGYTF
TGTGCCAGCAGTCCTCGGAACCAAAACTATGGCTACACCTTC
>TRBV7-2|TRBJ2-5|TRBD2|.
CASSRYSGKEETQYF
TGTGCCAGCAGCCGATATAGCGGGAAAGAAGAGACCCAGTACTTC
>TRBV6-6|TRBJ2-7|.|.
CASSYGQGTYEQYF
TGTGCCAGCAGTTATGGCCAGGGGACCTACGAGCAGTACTTC
>TRBV5-1|TRBJ1-3|TRBD1|.
CASSDDRAGNTIYF
TGCGCCAGCAGCGATGACAGGGCTGGAAACACCATATATTTT
>TRBV5-1|TRBJ2-7|.|many
CASSLVRRGVYEQYF
TGCGCCAGCAGCTTGGTGCGGAGGGGGGTGTACGAGCAGTACTTC
>TRBV7-3|TRBJ2-2|.|once
CASSSGYTGELFF
TGTGCCAGCAGCTCGGGATACACCGGGGAGCTGTTTTTT
>TRBV6-5|TRBJ2-1|.|.
CASSRRYLRGNEQFF
TGTGCCAGCAGCCGTCGGTATCTAAGAGGGAATGAGCAGTTCTTC
>TRBV29-1|TRBJ2-1|.|.
CSVGGSSYNEQFF
TGCAGCGTTGGTGGCAGCTCCTACAATGAGCAGTTCTTC
>TRBV4-3|TRBJ2-3|.|.
CASSQAHLASTDTQYF
TGCGCCAGCAGCCAAGCCCACTTGGCTAGCACAGATACGCAGTATTTT
>TRBV5-1|TRBJ1-3|.|.
CASIDTIYF
TGCGCTTCTATAGACACCATATATTTT
>TRBV9|TRBJ2-3|.|.
CASSVGTPSTDTQYF
TGTGCCAGCAGCGTGGGGACACCCAGCACAGATACGCAGTATTTT
>TRBV29-1|TRBJ1-1|TRBD1|.
CSVSGQMNTEAFF
TGCAGCGTATCGGGACAGATGAACACTGAAGCTTTCTTT
>TRBV7-6|TRBJ1-1|.|.
CASSPTGTTFMNTEAFF
TGTGCCAGCAGCCCCACTGGGACAACTTTCATGAACACTGAAGCTTTCTTT
>TRBV28|TRBJ1-5|.|.
CASSWDGYSNQPQHF
TGTGCCAGCAGTTGGGACGGTTATAGCAATCAGCCCCAGCATTTT
>TRBV9|TRBJ1-4|.|.
CARAVCEPNEKLFF
TGTGCCAGGGCGGTCTGCGAGCCAAATGAAAAACTGTTTTTT
>TRBV6-5|TRBJ2-7|TRBD2|.
CATVSGSGYEQYF
TGTGCCACCGTAAGCGGGAGTGGGTACGAGCAGTACTTC
>TRBV6-6|TRBJ2-5|.|once
CASSSGSWETQYF
TGTGCCAGCAGTTCAGGGTCTTGGGAGACCCAGTACTTC
>TRBV5-1|TRBJ1-5|.|.
CASSLEGGTGQPQHF
TGCGCCAGCAGCTTGGAAGGGGGAACTGGCCAGCCCCAGCATTTT